Included here is one T cell receptor beta chain sequence, with context. The antigen remains unidentified. This CDR3 is 13 amino acids long. In germline, CDR1 is MNHEY, CDR2 SVGEGT. Trimming shortened V by 8 bases and J by 6 bases, and 13 bases separated the two germline ends. This specimen belongs to a study of T cell repertoires in cytomegalovirus infection. Study overall: It can be stated that public TCR beta signatures indicated CMV infection as well as a matching HLA type.

MiXCR was run by TCRdb on the reads, yielding one entry per CDR3 protein. The sample contains over 100,000 distinct CDR3 sequences, about 9.4% of which appear only once. The sequence was collected from a human donor in good health (CMV status not recorded). Some clones in this sample may be carry-over from other donors' samples. This chain links TRBV6-2 or TRBV6-3 with TRBJ2-2; no reliable D call. The sequencing sample was made of PBMCs, sequenced either directly or after in vitro stimulation (not recorded which). CDR3 nucleotides: TGTGCCAGCCATACACTGGTTCCCGGGGAGCTGTTTTTT. As protein: CASHTLVPGELFF.